This T cell receptor beta chain was retrieved from a study of blood T cell repertoires in COVID-19. Overall study context: COVID-19 samples, acute and convalescent, were from the United States, Italy and Spain. T cells, B-cell-depleted T cells, or PBMCs supplied cDNA or gDNA.

Authors' analysis steps: Amplification with reference gene primers provided the estimates of nucleated cell counts. Here immunoSEQ multiplex PCR was the method, and the copy in TCRdb shows in-frame clones only, minus some. Clonal size and the V and J genes are those of that table, whereas D and trimming came from the DNA. This table has some 200,000 clones, 87% appearing once. Germline V gives CDR1 SGHAT, CDR2 FQNNGV. With 4 bases removed from V and 14 bases from J, the gap between germline ends came to 17 bases. This CDR3 region has 12 residues. This sequence was found in a man aged 18 to 29 with active or convalescent COVID-19. Input material: peripheral blood. The rearrangement joins TRBV11-2 to TRBJ1-1; D is undetermined. The CDR3 sequence is CASSYRTGRWFF. Written as DNA, the CDR3 is TGTGCCAGCAGCTACCGTACGGGGAGGTGGTTCTTT.